The rows below give T cell receptor beta chains drawn from one sample of a study of cytomegalovirus exposure and HLA in healthy donors. Profiled with immunoSEQ multiplex PCR; TCRdb holds only in-frame clones, not every one. The table records 150,000 to 250,000 clones, 81% of them present only once. The sequencing sample was made of PBMCs. The receptors come from a woman aged 30 to 39 in good health and CMV-seronegative. Each CDR3 is given with its conserved first and last residue. D genes are given only for firm matches. Clone size is given for some rows only: seen once, a few or many times, or a class if the clone is expanded.

clone_size,d_call,v_call,j_call,cdr3_aa,cdr3_nt
.,TRBD2,TRBV14,TRBJ2-5,CASSQTPGLAGARLGETQYF,TGTGCCAGCAGCCAGACACCGGGACTAGCGGGAGCACGTTTGGGAGAGACCCAGTACTTC
.,.,TRBV19,TRBJ1-1,CASSIQGMNTEAFF,TGTGCCAGTAGTATCCAGGGCATGAACACTGAAGCTTTCTTT
.,TRBD1,TRBV5-1,TRBJ1-5,CASSLDPTGATQHF,TGCGCCAGCAGCCTCGACCCGACAGGGGCAACCCAGCATTTT
few,TRBD1,TRBV11-2,TRBJ1-1,CASSSAYRGYTEAFF,TGTGCCAGCAGCTCCGCGTACAGGGGGTACACTGAAGCTTTCTTT
.,.,TRBV30,TRBJ2-6,CAWVRQWLSSGANVLTF,TGTGCCTGGGTAAGACAGTGGTTGAGCTCTGGGGCCAACGTCCTGACTTTC
.,.,TRBV5-1,TRBJ1-1,CASSSDSRVTEAFF,TGCGCCAGCAGCTCGGACAGCAGGGTCACTGAAGCTTTCTTT
once,.,TRBV5-1,TRBJ2-6,CASSSGEANVLTF,TGCGCCAGCAGTTCAGGGGAGGCCAACGTCCTGACTTTC
.,TRBD1,TRBV4-1,TRBJ1-5,CASSQFGQGDQPQHF,TGCGCCAGCAGCCAATTTGGACAGGGGGATCAGCCCCAGCATTTT
.,.,TRBV6-6,TRBJ2-7,CASSYGAGLPLEQYF,TGTGCCAGCAGTTATGGGGCAGGGCTCCCCCTCGAGCAGTACTTC
.,.,TRBV11-2,TRBJ1-1,CASSSTVLTEAFF,TGTGCCAGCAGTTCGACAGTACTCACTGAAGCTTTCTTT
.,TRBD1,TRBV5-1,TRBJ2-6,CASSLVGQGLSGANVLTF,TGCGCCAGCAGCTTGGTTGGACAGGGGTTGTCTGGGGCCAACGTCCTGACTTTC
.,.,TRBV19,TRBJ1-5,CASSIYGRNNQPQHF,TGTGCCAGTAGTATTTACGGGAGAAACAATCAGCCCCAGCATTTT
.,.,TRBV6-1,TRBJ2-7,CASSETLYEQYF,TGTGCCAGCAGTGAAACTCTCTACGAGCAGTACTTC
.,TRBD2,TRBV25-1,TRBJ2-3,CASSYSGGGTDTQYF,TGTGCCAGCAGTTATTCCGGGGGGGGGACAGATACGCAGTATTTT
once,.,TRBV19,TRBJ1-1,CASSIDLQVEAFF,TGTGCCAGTAGTATAGATCTTCAGGTTGAAGCTTTCTTT
.,TRBD1,TRBV7-3,TRBJ2-7,CASSLTGQASYEQYF,TGTGCCAGCAGCTTAACGGGACAGGCATCCTACGAGCAGTACTTC
.,.,TRBV29-1,TRBJ1-5,CSVDDVGGIGINQPQHF,TGCAGCGTTGATGATGTTGGAGGAATCGGTATCAATCAGCCCCAGCATTTT
.,TRBD2,TRBV15,TRBJ2-3,CATSREAGEGTDTQYF,TGTGCCACCAGCAGAGAAGCGGGGGAAGGCACAGATACGCAGTATTTT
.,TRBD1,TRBV11-3,TRBJ2-2,CASSDRVNTGELFF,TGTGCCAGCAGCGACAGGGTCAACACCGGGGAGCTGTTTTTT
.,.,TRBV5-6,TRBJ2-1,CASRPATLQSPVNEQFF,TGTGCCAGCAGGCCAGCAACGTTACAGAGTCCCGTCAATGAGCAGTTCTTC
.,TRBD2,TRBV6-4,TRBJ2-1,CASSDLGAGGLNEQFF,TGTGCCAGCAGTGACTTGGGGGCGGGGGGCCTCAATGAGCAGTTCTTC
.,TRBD1,TRBV7-2,TRBJ1-5,CASSVGQGENQPQHF,TGTGCCAGCAGCGTCGGACAGGGAGAGAATCAGCCCCAGCATTTT
.,TRBD1,TRBV6-1,TRBJ1-5,CASTRQGLSNQPQHF,TGTGCCAGCACTAGACAGGGGTTGAGCAATCAGCCCCAGCATTTT
.,.,TRBV30,TRBJ2-3,CAWARDTQYF,TGTGCCTGGGCCCGGGATACGCAGTATTTT
.,.,TRBV5-1,TRBJ2-3,CASSSRASGADTQYF,TGCGCCAGCAGCTCCCGTGCAAGCGGCGCAGATACGCAGTATTTT
.,.,TRBV6-1,TRBJ2-5,CASSEGIGLGPPQETQYF,TGTGCCAGCAGTGAAGGGATTGGCCTGGGGCCACCCCAAGAGACCCAGTACTTC
.,TRBD1,TRBV29-1,TRBJ2-7,CSVGGQGYGDEQYF,TGCAGCGTGGGGGGACAGGGTTATGGCGACGAGCAGTACTTC
.,.,TRBV19,TRBJ2-5,CASSIGQHETQYF,TGTGCCAGTAGTATAGGACAGCACGAGACCCAGTACTTC
few,TRBD2,TRBV9,TRBJ2-1,CASTVGTSGRGSYNEQFF,TGTGCCAGCACCGTAGGGACTAGCGGGAGGGGCTCCTACAATGAGCAGTTCTTC
.,.,TRBV5-6,TRBJ2-3,CASSLVRGSTDTQYF,TGTGCCAGCAGCTTGGTCCGGGGAAGCACAGATACGCAGTATTTT
.,.,TRBV4-1,TRBJ2-1,CASSQAAGRGDEQFF,TGCGCCAGCAGCCAAGCAGCCGGGAGAGGGGATGAGCAGTTCTTC
few,TRBD1,TRBV27,TRBJ2-7,CASWDRGPYEQYF,TGTGCCAGTTGGGACAGGGGGCCCTACGAGCAGTACTTC
.,.,TRBV19,TRBJ1-2,CASSTEQTGYGYTF,TGTGCCAGTAGTACGGAGCAAACTGGCTATGGCTACACCTTC
.,.,TRBV25-1,TRBJ1-1,CASTTTLGGTEAFF,TGTGCCAGCACCACTACGTTGGGGGGCACTGAAGCTTTCTTT
once,TRBD2,TRBV29-1,TRBJ2-5,CSVEMGTSGGIESQETQYF,TGCAGCGTTGAAATGGGGACTAGCGGGGGCATAGAAAGCCAAGAGACCCAGTACTTC
once,.,TRBV27,TRBJ2-7,CASSLSMPGMNSYEQYF,TGTGCCAGCAGTTTATCGATGCCGGGGATGAACTCCTACGAGCAGTACTTC
.,.,TRBV13,TRBJ1-1,CASSLGLPTRGTEAFF,TGTGCCAGCAGCTTAGGCCTGCCGACACGGGGCACTGAAGCTTTCTTT
.,.,TRBV5-3,TRBJ1-6,CARSHGRSGVALGSPLHF,TGTGCCAGAAGCCACGGAAGGTCAGGGGTCGCATTGGGATCACCCCTCCACTTT
.,.,TRBV6-1,TRBJ1-2,CASSERGVAGYGYTF,TGTGCCAGCAGTGAAAGGGGTGTGGCAGGATATGGCTACACCTTC
few,.,TRBV28,TRBJ1-3,CASSLAQSSGNTIYF,TGTGCCAGCAGTTTGGCACAGAGCTCTGGAAACACCATATATTTT